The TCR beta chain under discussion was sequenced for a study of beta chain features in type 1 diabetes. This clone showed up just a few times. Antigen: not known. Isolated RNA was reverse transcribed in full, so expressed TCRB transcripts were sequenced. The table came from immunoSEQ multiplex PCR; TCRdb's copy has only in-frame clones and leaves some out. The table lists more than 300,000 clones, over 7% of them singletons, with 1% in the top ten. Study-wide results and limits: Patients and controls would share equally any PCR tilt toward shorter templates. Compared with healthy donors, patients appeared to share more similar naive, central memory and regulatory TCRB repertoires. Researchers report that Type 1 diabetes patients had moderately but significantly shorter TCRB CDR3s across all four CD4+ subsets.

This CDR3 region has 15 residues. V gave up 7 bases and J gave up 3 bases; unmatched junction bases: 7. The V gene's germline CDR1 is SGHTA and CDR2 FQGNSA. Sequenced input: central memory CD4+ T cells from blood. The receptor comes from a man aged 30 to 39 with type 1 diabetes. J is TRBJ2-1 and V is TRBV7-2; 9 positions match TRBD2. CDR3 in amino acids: CASTRAGGHYNEQFF. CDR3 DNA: TGTGCCAGCACCCGAGCGGGGGGTCACTACAATGAGCAGTTCTTC. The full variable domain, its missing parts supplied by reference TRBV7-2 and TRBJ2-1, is GAGVSQSPSNKVTEKGKDVELRCDPISGHTALYWYRQSLGQGLEFLIYFQGNSAPDKSGLPSDRFSAERTGGSVSTLTIQRTQQEDSAVYLCASTRAGGHYNEQFFGPGTRLTVL.